The rows below give T cell receptor beta chains drawn from one sample of a study of response to subunit inactivated influenza vaccine. A single record per CDR3 protein comes from TCRdb applying MiXCR to the RT-PCR reads. This table has under 500,000 distinct CDR3 sequences, roughly 9.8% appearing once. The sample consisted of PBMCs from blood, taken 35 to 45 days after vaccination. These receptors were taken from a man in his fifties who received an inactivated influenza vaccine. Each CDR3 is given with its conserved first and last residue. The D gene is left open where the match is weak. The size entry is marked missing in some rows and otherwise reads once, few, many or a size class.

>TRBV12-3/TRBV12-4|TRBJ1-2|-|-
TGTGCCAGCGGTTTAGGGAGGGGAAGAGGCTACACCTTC
CASGLGRGRGYTF
>TRBV12-3/TRBV12-4|TRBJ2-7|many|TRBD2
TGTGCCAGCAGCTATCCCCTGACTAGCGGTACCTATCAGCAGTACTTC
CASSYPLTSGTYQQYF
>TRBV7-2|TRBJ2-3|-|TRBD2
TGTGCCAGCAGCCCTTACGGGGGGGCATCAGATACGCAGTATTTT
CASSPYGGASDTQYF
>TRBV29-1|TRBJ1-2|many|-
TGCAGCGTTCAACAGGGAGCTTTCTATGGCTACACCTTC
CSVQQGAFYGYTF
>TRBV14|TRBJ1-5|-|-
TGTGCCAGCAGCCTCGGGGGGAGCGGGCTGCCCCAGCATTTT
CASSLGGSGLPQHF
>TRBV5-6|TRBJ2-7|few|-
TGTGCCAGCAGCTTTGTTCGGGCACAAGAGTACGAGCAGTACTTC
CASSFVRAQEYEQYF
>TRBV7-2|TRBJ1-2|-|TRBD1
TGTGCCAGCAGCCTCCGGGACAGGGTTGGAGACTATGGCTACACCTTC
CASSLRDRVGDYGYTF
>TRBV12-3/TRBV12-4|TRBJ1-1|few|-
TGTGCCAGCCACAGGACGGGTATGGCTTTCTTT
CASHRTGMAFF
>TRBV20-1|TRBJ2-1|few|-
TGCAGTGCTAGAGTGGTATGGGAGCCCCCGCACAATGAGCAGTTCTTC
CSARVVWEPPHNEQFF
>TRBV24-1|TRBJ2-1|-|TRBD2
TGTGCCACCAGTGATTTGCTACTAGCGGGAGGGAGCTCCTACAATGAGCAGTTCTTC
CATSDLLLAGGSSYNEQFF
>TRBV5-1|TRBJ1-6|many|-
TGCGCCAGCAACTCTAGCTCCTATAATTCACCCCTCCACTTT
CASNSSSYNSPLHF
>TRBV25-1|TRBJ2-1|many|-
TGTGCCAGCAGTGTTGGACTCACAGAGCAGTTCTTC
CASSVGLTEQFF
>TRBV4-3|TRBJ2-4|few|-
TGCGCCAGCAGCCAAGATCATGGGACACCCAACATTCAGTACTTC
CASSQDHGTPNIQYF
>TRBV11-2|TRBJ1-1|few|-
TGTGCCAGCAGCTCCCCCGGGGTGTCGAACACTGAAGCTTTCTTT
CASSSPGVSNTEAFF
>TRBV12-3/TRBV12-4|TRBJ1-1|-|TRBD1
TGTGCCAGCAGTTGGGGACAGGGGTACACTGAAGCTTTCTTT
CASSWGQGYTEAFF
>TRBV20-1|TRBJ1-1|-|-
TGCAGTGCTAGAGTCTGGGGTCGCACTGAAGCTTTCTTT
CSARVWGRTEAFF
>TRBV18|TRBJ1-1|-|-
TGTGCCAGCTCACCACCTACAGGCTGGGTGGCTTTCTTT
CASSPPTGWVAFF
>TRBV24-1|TRBJ2-5|few|TRBD2
TGTGCCACCAGTGATGGGGACCCCAGGACTAGCGGGAGGGCCGTGGAGACCCAGTACTTC
CATSDGDPRTSGRAVETQYF
>TRBV20-1|TRBJ2-3|few|-
TGCAGTGCCAGAACCCCACTAGTCTCCACAGATACGCAGTATTTT
CSARTPLVSTDTQYF
>TRBV4-3|TRBJ1-6|many|-
TGCGCCAGCAGCCAAGACCCGGATCGAGGGTCCCTCCACTTT
CASSQDPDRGSLHF
>TRBV12-3/TRBV12-4|TRBJ1-2|few|TRBD1
TGTGCCAGCAGTTTTGGACAGGCCTATGGCTACACCTTC
CASSFGQAYGYTF
>TRBV27|TRBJ2-2|many|TRBD1
TGTGCCAGCAGTGGGGAGACAGGGTACAACACCGGGGAGCTGTTTTTT
CASSGETGYNTGELFF
>TRBV6-1|TRBJ1-2|-|TRBD1
TGTGCCAGAGGAAGGCCGGGACAGAAGTGTAACTATGGCTACACCTTC
CARGRPGQKCNYGYTF
>TRBV20-1|TRBJ2-7|few|TRBD1
TGCAGTGCTAAAAGGGACAGCTCCTACGAGCAGTACTTC
CSAKRDSSYEQYF
>TRBV5-1|TRBJ2-1|-|TRBD2
TGCGCCAGCAGCTTTACTAGCGGGCTTAGCTCCTACAATGAGCAGTTCTTC
CASSFTSGLSSYNEQFF
>TRBV7-2|TRBJ2-2|few|-
TGTGCCAGCAGCTTAGCCCAGGGTGGGGGCGGGGAGCTGTTTTTT
CASSLAQGGGGELFF
>TRBV14|TRBJ1-6|once|-
TGTGCCAGCAGTAGTAACATGGCACGAAGGTCACCCCTCCACTTT
CASSSNMARRSPLHF
>TRBV5-1|TRBJ2-7|few|-
TGCGCCAGCAGCTTGACCGGGAATGTGGGCGAGCAGTACTTC
CASSLTGNVGEQYF
>TRBV5-1|TRBJ2-2|-|TRBD2
TGCGCCAGCAGCTTGGATAGCGGGAGAGATACCGGGGAGCTGTTTTTT
CASSLDSGRDTGELFF
>TRBV27|TRBJ2-7|few|TRBD1
TGTGCCAGCAGTTTAAGGAGGACGGGACAGGGACGGTACGAGCAGTACTTC
CASSLRRTGQGRYEQYF
>TRBV10-2|TRBJ2-3|many|-
TGCGCCACCCTTGAGCAGACTGCCTATACGCAGTATTTT
CATLEQTAYTQYF
>TRBV12-3/TRBV12-4|TRBJ1-1|once|-
TGTGCCAGCAGTCTAAGGAGGAAACCCGTGACTGGAGCTTTCTTT
CASSLRRKPVTGAFF
>TRBV4-1|TRBJ2-7|-|-
TGCGCCAGCAGCCAAGATTCAGGCGAGCAGTACTTC
CASSQDSGEQYF
>TRBV7-2|TRBJ2-1|few|TRBD2
TGTGCCAGCAGCTTGCGGGGAGGGAACTACAATGAGCAGTTCTTC
CASSLRGGNYNEQFF
>TRBV6-5|TRBJ2-5|few|TRBD2
TGTGCCAGCAGTTACTCCCTAGCGGGAGGAGAGACCCAGTACTTC
CASSYSLAGGETQYF
>TRBV6-5|TRBJ2-7|-|-
TGTGCCAGCAGTTCCTACGCCTACGTGGAGCAGTACTTC
CASSSYAYVEQYF